The 17 T cell receptor beta chains reported below all come from one sample, sequenced in a study of blood T cell repertoires in COVID-19. Profiled with immunoSEQ multiplex PCR; TCRdb holds only in-frame clones, not every one. The sample shows a few hundred thousand clones, about 81% of them seen only once. Material for sequencing was PBMCs or T cells enriched from blood (not recorded which). The receptors here all came from a man between 25 and 39 years old with acute COVID-19.

The chain uses TRBV11-3 and TRBJ2-2, with a weak D call TRBD2 (6 bases). The V end was cut by 0 bases, the J end by 4 bases, with 15 bases between. In germline, CDR1 is SGHNT, CDR2 YENEEA. This CDR3 is 17 amino acids long. The CDR3 nucleotides are TGTGCCAGCAGCTTAGATCTTGGAGGGAGCCTCACCGGGGAGCTGTTTTTT. Amino acid sequence: CASSLDLGGSLTGELFF.

V usage is TRBV19 and J usage is TRBJ2-2, with D possibly being TRBD1 (6 bases). CDR3 length equals 15 residues. Trimming removed 5 bases at V and 2 bases at J, with 12 bases between. In germline, CDR1 is LNHDA, CDR2 SQIVND (reference sequence). The CDR3 is CASSSGALNTGELFF. CDR3 DNA: TGTGCCAGTAGTTCAGGGGCTTTAAACACCGGGGAGCTGTTTTTT.

CDR3 DNA sequence: TGTGCCAGCAGTTCCTCCAGGGGGGCAAGGAATGAGCAGTTCTTC. It yields the protein CASSSSRGARNEQFF. The chain uses TRBV27 and TRBJ2-1; D is possibly TRBD1 (7 bases). Germline assignment: CDR1 MNHEY and CDR2 SMNVEV (reference sequence). V was cut by 4 bases and J by 7 bases, with 17 bases left in between. This CDR3 comprises 15 residues.

The chain recombines TRBV6-5 with TRBJ1-4; D is undetermined. This CDR3 has 14 amino acids. V lost 2 bases and J 8 bases, leaving 12 bases between the germline ends. CDR1 MNHEY and CDR2 SVGAGI come from the germline V gene. CDR3 sequence: CASSYGRVGEKLFF. The CDR3 nucleotides are TGTGCCAGCAGTTACGGCCGGGTCGGAGAAAAACTGTTTTTT.

The V call is TRBV2, the J call TRBJ1-3; 7 nucleotides match TRBD1. The CDR3 sequence is 15 residues long. V was pared by 5 bases and J by 7 bases, with 11 bases of the junction left unmatched. CDR1 is SNHLY, CDR2 FYNNEI, per germline. The CDR3 sequence: CASSLGGQRGNTIYF. The CDR3 coding sequence is TGTGCCAGCAGTCTAGGGGGCCAACGGGGCAACACCATATATTTT.

CDR3 loop: CASTFTGRWEKLFF. For the CDR3, the DNA is TGTGCCAGCACATTTACAGGGAGATGGGAAAAACTGTTTTTT. V usage is TRBV12-1 and J usage is TRBJ1-4; whether TRBD1, the table's D call, matches the DNA was not checked. TRBV12-1 is given as a pseudogene. The CDR3 runs 14 residues.

The rearrangement joins TRBV10-1 to TRBJ2-1; the match to TRBD1 covers 9 bases. CDR3 length: 15 amino acids. Germline V gene lookup returns CDR1 WNHNN and CDR2 SYGVQD (reference sequence). V lost 6 bases and J lost 5; bases outside the gene matches: 8. The chain's CDR3 is CASRGGDRGNNEQFF. In DNA form, the CDR3 reads TGCGCCAGCAGGGGAGGAGACAGGGGGAACAATGAGCAGTTCTTC.

Turning to this clone: Other DNA sequences in this specimen translate into the identical CDR3. This rearrangement joins TRBV9 to TRBJ2-1; tentatively, D is TRBD1 (7 bases). CDR1 and CDR2 (germline): SGDLS, YYNGEE. V was clipped by 0 bases and J by 8 bases, with 12 bases between them. This CDR3 comprises 14 residues. For the CDR3, the DNA is TGTGCCAGCAGCGTAGGAGCAGGGGGGCATGAGCAGTTCTTC. Protein: CASSVGAGGHEQFF.

The chain links TRBV6-5 to TRBJ1-5, with D unresolved. The V gene lost 8 bases and the J gene lost 3 bases, with 11 bases spanning the gap. The germline V gene encodes CDR1 MNHEY and CDR2 SVGAGI. This CDR3 is built from 13 residues. The CDR3 spells CASGSQFNQPQHF. The CDR3 region has the DNA TGTGCCAGCGGGTCACAGTTCAATCAGCCCCAGCATTTT.

J is TRBJ1-1 and V is TRBV19; D not certain. The CDR3 is made up of 14 amino acids. V was pared by 1 base and J by 3 bases, with 9 bases between. Looked up from germline, CDR1 is LNHDA and CDR2 is SQIVND (reference sequence). The CDR3 region is CASSIGADHTEAFF. The CDR3 DNA follows: TGTGCCAGTAGTATAGGGGCTGACCACACTGAAGCTTTCTTT.

The rearrangement uses TRBV6-5 and TRBJ2-3; D is unresolved. The length of the CDR3 is 14 residues. Deletions cut 7 bases from V and 2 bases from J, with 13 bases between. The V gene's germline CDR1 is MNHEY and CDR2 SVGAGI. CDR3 DNA sequence: TGTGCCAGCATGCTCCTACCTTACACAGATACGCAGTATTTT. Translation: CASMLLPYTDTQYF.

This chain links TRBV7-8 with TRBJ1-4, with a weak D call TRBD1 (6 bases). Germline V gene sequence: CDR1 SGHVS, CDR2 FQNEAQ. The CDR3 sequence is 16 residues long. Trimming stripped 5 bases from V and 3 bases from J, with 16 bases between. In nucleotides, the CDR3 is TGTGCCAGCAGCATACAGGGCTTGGTGGCTAATGAAAAACTGTTTTTT. As protein: CASSIQGLVANEKLFF.

The V gene is TRBV6-5, the J gene TRBJ2-1, with unresolved D. The length of the CDR3 is 15 residues. Germline V CDR1 and CDR2: MNHEY, SVGAGI. The V gene lost 4 bases and the J gene lost 9 bases, with 19 bases spanning the gap. In DNA form, the CDR3 reads TGTGCCAGCAGTTCGATCCCTGAGAGCACCGGTGAGCAGTTCTTC. Translation: CASSSIPESTGEQFF.

The chain has TRBV3-1 (or the pseudogene TRBV3-2) and TRBJ1-2; D unclear. Germline lookup yields CDR1 LGHDT and CDR2 YNNKEL (reference sequence). Between the trimmed V and J ends, which lost 2 bases and 9 bases, there was a span of 13 bases. The CDR3 sequence is 13 residues long. CDR3 DNA: TGTGCCAGCAGCCAAACTGGAGGGTCGAGCTACACCTTC. This codes for CASSQTGGSSYTF.

This chain joins TRBV21-1 and TRBJ2-1; TRBD1, the table's D call, lacks a check against the DNA. TRBV21-1 has pseudogene status. CDR3 length equals 15 residues. The CDR3 nucleotides read TGTGCCAGCAGCAAATCTACGGAAGGGGCGGATGAGCAGTTCTTC. It translates to CASSKSTEGADEQFF.

This clone was seen once. The chain links TRBV5-6 to TRBJ2-7; the D gene is possibly TRBD2 (6 bases). V gave up 4 bases and J gave up 7 bases, with 12 bases separating them. Germline loops: CDR1 SGHDT, CDR2 YYEEEE. The CDR3 contains 12 residues. CDR3 nucleotides: TGTGCCAGCAGCGCGGGACCGCCGGAGCAGTACGTC. Its protein product is CASSAGPPEQYV.

This chain links TRBV28 with TRBJ2-3; TRBD1 matches 10 bases. The CDR3 loop spans 15 amino acids. Trimming cost V 7 bases and J 3 bases; bases outside gene matches: 7. Germline CDR1 MDHEN, CDR2 SYDVKM. CDR3 loop: CASIRQGAPTDTQYF. CDR3 in DNA: TGTGCCAGCATCCGACAGGGGGCGCCTACAGATACGCAGTATTTT.